Below, 4 T cell receptor beta chains from the same sample are listed, as sequenced in a study of T-cell memory formation after mild COVID-19. Each CDR3 protein is one row after TCRdb ran MiXCR on the 5' RACE reads. Seen here are hundreds of thousands of distinct CDR3 sequences, roughly 13% observed once, and the top ten hold about 24%. Sequencing was done on a sample of PBMCs or a T cell subset sorted from them (not recorded which). The receptor source for this set is a man aged 18 to 29 who had mild COVID-19 (a few samples of this study predate the infection). Cell type and time point are not known.

This clonotype has a count of ten or more. CDR3: CASSLHRGPGNTIYF. In DNA, the CDR3 is TGTGCCAGCAGCTTGCATCGGGGGCCCGGAAACACCATATATTTT. The chain couples TRBV7-2 to TRBJ1-3, with TRBD1 as a possible D gene (6 bases). This CDR3 has 15 residues. Germline CDR1 is SGHTA and CDR2 is FQGNSA. Trimming cost V 3 bases and J 4 bases, with 13 bases left between them.

The rearrangement joins TRBV2 to TRBJ1-2; D perhaps matches TRBD1 (6 bases). Germline-derived CDR1 and CDR2 are SNHLY and FYNNEI. The CDR3 extends over 13 amino acids. V was clipped by 2 bases and J by 6 bases, with 10 bases between them. CDR3 nucleotides: TGTGCCAGCAGTGAACAGGGGTACGATGGCTACACCTTC. Protein: CASSEQGYDGYTF.

The table lists this clonotype with many counts. The V call is TRBV6-2 or TRBV6-3, the J call TRBJ2-4; 8 bases line up with TRBD1. V lost 6 bases, J lost 1 base, and 5 bases stayed unmatched. Per germline, CDR1 MNHEY and CDR2 SVGEGT. This CDR3 comprises 15 residues. The DNA of the CDR3 is TGTGCCAGCAGGAGGACAGGGCCGGCCAAAAACATTCAGTACTTC. Its protein is CASRRTGPAKNIQYF.

The rearrangement links TRBV10-3 to TRBJ1-1, with D perhaps matching TRBD1 (6 bases). Germline values: CDR1 ENHRY, CDR2 SYGVKD. There are 16 residues in the CDR3. Trimming cost V 6 bases and J 2 bases, with 19 bases left between them. The CDR3 loop reads CAIRAWRGAVNTEAFF. CDR3 in DNA: TGTGCCATCAGGGCCTGGCGGGGGGCGGTCAACACTGAAGCTTTCTTT.